This T cell receptor beta chain was sequenced in a study of blood T cell repertoires in COVID-19. Study summary: Sources were T cells, B-cell-depleted T cells, or PBMCs; the material itself was cDNA or gDNA.

Here immunoSEQ multiplex PCR was the method, and the copy in TCRdb shows in-frame clones only, minus some. The top ten clones hold roughly 22% of a sample with about 21,000 clones, approximately 88% of them seen once. The germline V gene has CDR1 SGHTS and CDR2 YDEGEE. The CDR3 totals 12 residues. V gave up 6 bases and J gave up 3 bases, with 10 bases separating them. The TCR was taken from a man older than 75 with active or convalescent COVID-19. The rearrangement links TRBV5-8 to TRBJ2-7; D unresolved. Sequences were obtained from peripheral blood. The DNA of the CDR3 is TGTGCCAGCACTTTTCCAGGCTACGAGCAGTACTTC. Protein: CASTFPGYEQYF.